One T cell receptor beta chain is described in this entry. Its antigen is as yet unknown. This specimen comes from a study of OX40 agonist ivuxolimab in advanced cancers. Study overall: The patients' treatment was ivuxolimab, an agonistic anti-OX40 (CD134) antibody.

Samples of blood were obtained at baseline, on cycle 4 day 1, and on cycle 7 day 1. In germline, CDR1 is MNHEY, CDR2 SMNVEV (reference sequence). The CDR3 is 15 residues long. Trimming took 5 bases from V and 6 from J; bases not matched to a gene: 8. The protocol was immunoSEQ multiplex PCR, while the TCRdb copy is restricted to in-frame clones and leaves out a portion. The table has some 46,000 clones, around 94% seen once. Findings and caveats of the study: More expanded clones were found, on average, in CD8+ than in CD4+ T cells.

Sample: CD4+ or CD8+ T cells sorted from blood, taken in a trial of the OX40 agonist ivuxolimab. The sequence derives from an adult with an advanced solid tumor such as melanoma, head and neck, liver or kidney cancer. This chain joins TRBV27 and TRBJ1-2; the match to TRBD1 covers 11 bases. This chain's CDR3 is CASSPGTGGRNGYTF. The DNA for the CDR3 is TGTGCCAGCAGTCCAGGGACAGGGGGTCGGAATGGCTACACCTTC.